This T cell receptor beta chain was obtained from a study of EBV T-cell therapy then PD-1 blockade in nasopharyngeal carcinoma. Treatment defined: AdE1-LMPpoly-expanded autologous EBV-specific T-cell therapy followed by anti-PD-1 nivolumab. A note on this clone: The antigen is unknown.

With V trimmed by 3 bases and J by 3 bases, 11 bases remained unmatched. Germline V gene sequence: CDR1 MNHEY, CDR2 SVGEGT. This CDR3 has 18 amino acids. Repertoires were generated with immunoSEQ multiplex PCR, while TCRdb's copy carries only in-frame clones and drops some. The sample yields 20,000 to 25,000 clones, over 65% seen once. The chain uses TRBV6-2 or TRBV6-3 and TRBJ2-3; 11 nucleotides match TRBD1. The material was CD8+ T cells from blood, obtained at day -245 from a patient whose treatment included autologous EBV-specific T cells and nivolumab. This TCR came from a man aged 40-55 years with nasopharyngeal carcinoma. The CDR3 loop reads CASSYLYPGQGETDTQYF. The CDR3 nucleotides read TGTGCCAGCAGTTATCTATATCCGGGACAGGGGGAAACAGATACGCAGTATTTT.